A single sample gave rise to the 31 T cell receptor beta chains below, sequenced in a study of a mutant IDH1 vaccine in newly diagnosed glioma (dated by TCRdb to 2020 to 2023). Interpreted using the paper, the time point label stands for: baseline, week 1 (first vaccination visit). The sample's treatment or condition label, decoded: pre-vaccination baseline after standard-of-care therapy. The library relied on the immunoSEQ multiplex PCR assay. Held by TCRdb, this immuneACCESS table contains in-frame sequences only and omits some clones. Under half of the omission traces to an unresolved V gene where checked; the cause of the rest is unknown. Present in this sample are roughly 84,000 clones, around 79% of which were seen just once. The ten biggest clones cover 5% to 5.5% of the sample. Sequencing used PBMCs, obtained from a glioma patient treated with radiotherapy, temozolomide or both. The source is a man aged 40-55 years with glioma. Some clones in this sample may be carry-over from other donors' samples.

This chain connects TRBV2 to TRBJ1-5; tentative D call: TRBD1 (5 bases). CDR1 SNHLY and CDR2 FYNNEI come from the germline V gene. This CDR3 has 15 amino acids. V was cut by 8 bases and J by 3 bases, with 17 bases left in between. CDR3 sequence: CASGAFASFNQPQHF. The CDR3 DNA reads as TGTGCCAGCGGGGCATTCGCTTCTTTCAATCAGCCCCAGCATTTT.

This rearrangement joins TRBV7-9 to TRBJ1-2; 10 bases line up with TRBD1. The junction had 5 bases not matched to a gene; V was cut back by 1 base and J by 6 bases. Looked up from germline, CDR1 is SEHNR and CDR2 is FQNEAQ (reference sequence). CDR3 length: 15 residues. In DNA form, the CDR3 reads TGTGCCAGCAGCTTAGGGGGGACAGGGGTTGATGGCTACACCTTC. Translation gives CASSLGGTGVDGYTF.

This clone has only a few counts. This rearrangement joins TRBV6-5 to TRBJ1-3; the D gene is possibly TRBD1 (6 bases). CDR1 is MNHEY, CDR2 SVGAGI, per germline. The V gene lost 6 bases and the J gene lost 0 bases, with 9 bases spanning the gap. CDR3 length equals 14 residues. The CDR3 DNA reads TGTGCCAGCAGCGGACAGCACTCTGGAAACACCATATATTTT. Protein: CASSGQHSGNTIYF.

The V call is TRBV27, the J call TRBJ2-1; TRBD2 aligns across 11 bases. The V gene's germline CDR1 is MNHEY and CDR2 SMNVEV (reference sequence). V was clipped by 6 bases and J by 5 bases; unmatched bases: 6. The CDR3 has 15 amino acids. The CDR3 is CASSTGTSGHNEQFF. As DNA, the CDR3 is TGTGCCAGCAGCACCGGGACTAGCGGTCACAATGAGCAGTTCTTC.

This clone was detected once. This rearrangement joins TRBV2 to TRBJ1-2; weak D call: TRBD1 (5 bases). The CDR3 length is 14 residues. Per the germline V gene, CDR1 is SNHLY and CDR2 is FYNNEI. The germline V and J ends were trimmed by 10 bases and 2 bases, with 17 bases remaining between them. The CDR3 here is CATKGTGSNYGYTF. CDR3 nucleotide sequence: TGTGCCACCAAAGGGACCGGGTCAAACTATGGCTACACCTTC.

The chain uses TRBV2 and TRBJ1-3; D ambiguous. Deletions cut 3 bases from V and 4 bases from J, with 7 bases between. The CDR3 has 13 residues. The germline gives CDR1 SNHLY, CDR2 FYNNEI. CDR3 DNA sequence: TGTGCCAGCAGTGAGACCAGCGGAAACACCATATATTTT. Its translation: CASSETSGNTIYF.

V is TRBV9 and J is TRBJ1-3; D is uncertain. This CDR3 comprises 15 residues. CDR1 is SGDLS, CDR2 YYNGEE, per germline. V lost 0 bases and J 0 bases, leaving 7 bases between the germline ends. As DNA, the CDR3 is TGTGCCAGCAGCGTAGGTGGGCACTCTGGAAACACCATATATTTT. Amino acids: CASSVGGHSGNTIYF.

The chain has TRBV19 and TRBJ1-5; D gene ambiguous. The CDR3 extends over 12 amino acids. With 3 bases removed from V and 5 bases from J, the gap between germline ends came to 5 bases. Per the germline V gene, CDR1 is LNHDA and CDR2 is SQIVND (reference sequence). CDR3 DNA sequence: TGTGCCAGTAGTATCGGGTATCAGCCCCAGCATTTT. Residues: CASSIGYQPQHF. The full variable domain, in which reference TRBV19 and TRBJ1-5 provide the parts outside the CDR3, is DGGITQSPKYLFRKEGQNVTLSCEQNLNHDAMYWYRQDPGQGLRLIYYSQIVNDFQKGDIAEGYSVSREKKESFPLTVTSAQKNPTAFYLCASSIGYQPQHFGDGTRLSIL.

The genes are TRBV13 and TRBJ2-3; D gene uncertain. This CDR3 is built from 13 residues. Trimming removed 0 bases from V and 4 bases from J, with 5 bases in between. CDR1 and CDR2 from the germline V gene are PRHDT and FYEKMQ (reference sequence). CDR3 loop: CASSLGAADTQYF. The CDR3 DNA reads TGTGCCAGCAGCTTAGGGGCGGCAGATACGCAGTATTTT.

In this sample, this clone turned up a few times. The gene calls are TRBV7-9 and TRBJ2-7; 8 nucleotides agree with TRBD1. From germline, CDR1 is SEHNR and CDR2 FQNEAQ (reference sequence). The CDR3 has 14 amino acids. After removal of 5 bases from V and 5 bases from J, the junction contained 8 bases not matched to a gene. The CDR3 is CASSPWTGSDEQYF. The CDR3 nucleotides are TGTGCCAGCAGCCCGTGGACAGGGTCGGACGAGCAGTACTTC.

The chain links TRBV14 to TRBJ2-1, with D maybe TRBD2 (7 bases). The germline CDR1 and CDR2 sequences are SGHDN and FVKESK. This CDR3 has 15 residues. Deletions cut 2 bases from V and 4 bases from J, with 12 bases between. Written as DNA, the CDR3 is TGTGCCAGCAGCCAAATGGGGGGGCGGTACAATGAGCAGTTCTTC. This codes for CASSQMGGRYNEQFF.

The chain employs TRBV14 and TRBJ1-5; D is undetermined. The germline V and J ends were trimmed by 6 bases and 0 bases, with 24 bases remaining between them. The CDR3 sequence is 19 residues long. Germline V lookup: CDR1 SGHDN, CDR2 FVKESK. The CDR3 DNA reads TGTGCCAGCAGTTCCGACCACCGGACGGAACCTTATAGCAATCAGCCCCAGCATTTT. It yields the protein CASSSDHRTEPYSNQPQHF.

CDR3 protein: CASSFNQDSPEAFF. The CDR3 coding sequence is TGCGCCAGCAGCTTTAACCAGGACAGTCCTGAAGCTTTCTTT. The gene calls are TRBV5-1 and TRBJ1-1; D may be TRBD1 (6 bases). Germline-derived CDR1 and CDR2 are SGHRS and YFSETQ. The CDR3 has 14 amino acids. Trimming removed 2 bases from V and 6 bases from J, with 14 bases in between.

The rearrangement links TRBV7-9 to TRBJ2-7, with no clear D. CDR1 SEHNR and CDR2 FQNEAQ come from the germline V gene (reference sequence). The CDR3 length is 12 residues. V shed 3 bases and J shed 1 base, with 4 bases lying between them. CDR3 region: CASSFESYEQYF. The CDR3 DNA reads TGTGCCAGCAGCTTTGAATCCTACGAGCAGTACTTC. Variable domain in full (rest from reference TRBV7-9 and TRBJ2-7): DTGVSQNPRHKITKRGQNVTFRCDPISEHNRLYWYRQTLGQGPEFLTYFQNEAQLEKSRLLSDRFSAERPKGSFSTLEIQRTEQGDSAMYLCASSFESYEQYFGPGTRLTVT.

This clone was detected only a few times. The chain employs TRBV30 and TRBJ2-3; unclear D gene. Trimming shortened V by 5 bases and J by 0 bases, and 6 bases separated the two germline ends. From germline, CDR1 is GTSNPN and CDR2 SVGIG (reference sequence). This CDR3 spans 12 amino acids. CDR3 residues: CAWGDSTDTQYF. In DNA form, the CDR3 reads TGTGCCTGGGGAGACAGCACAGATACGCAGTATTTT.

V and J are TRBV5-1 and TRBJ1-2, with D possibly matching TRBD1 (6 bases). Per germline, CDR1 SGHRS and CDR2 YFSETQ. The CDR3 extends over 14 amino acids. The ends were cut back, 1 base at V and 4 bases at J, with 11 bases in the middle. CDR3 amino acids: CASSLQGPGYGYTF. CDR3 in DNA: TGCGCCAGCAGCTTGCAGGGGCCGGGCTATGGCTACACCTTC.

This clone showed up just once. The J gene is TRBJ2-7, the V gene TRBV13, with a possible D match to TRBD1 (5 bases). Germline-derived CDR1 and CDR2 are PRHDT and FYEKMQ (reference sequence). The CDR3 is 13 residues long. The V end lost 1 base, the J end lost 5 bases, and 9 bases lay between the germline ends. CDR3 DNA: TGTGCCAGCAGCTTAGCAGGGCTCCACGAGCAGTACTTC. Translation: CASSLAGLHEQYF.

The rearrangement links TRBV7-8 to TRBJ1-4; 12 bases match TRBD1. Germline CDR1 SGHVS, CDR2 FQNEAQ. The V segment lost 5 bases and the J segment 8 bases; nucleotides outside the gene matches: 9. The CDR3 is 16 amino acids. The CDR3 sequence: CASSQRGQGAEEKLFF. The CDR3 DNA reads as TGTGCCAGCAGCCAAAGGGGACAGGGGGCGGAGGAAAAACTGTTTTTT.

About this clone: One end of the junction is discordant with germline, which a read error may explain. The genes are TRBV4-1 and TRBJ1-2; 7 nucleotides align to TRBD1. The CDR3 is 16 residues long. Germline V gene sequence: CDR1 MGHRA, CDR2 YSYEKL. This CDR3 reads CASSVSGWGQNYGYAF. The DNA for the CDR3 is TGCGCCAGCAGTGTAAGTGGTTGGGGACAGAACTATGGCTACGCCTTC.

The chain uses TRBV5-1 and TRBJ2-2; a possible D gene is TRBD2 (5 bases). V dropped 3 bases and J dropped 9 bases, with 12 bases sitting between them. The CDR3 has 13 amino acids. Germline CDR1 is SGHRS and CDR2 is YFSETQ. CDR3: CASSSLGARELFF. The CDR3 nucleotides read TGCGCCAGCAGCTCCTTGGGAGCCCGGGAGCTGTTTTTT.

The gene calls are TRBV14 and TRBJ2-7, with D perhaps given as TRBD1 or TRBD2 (5 bases each). The CDR3 length is 15 residues. Trimming removed 1 base from V and 2 bases from J, with 12 bases in between. Germline values: CDR1 SGHDN, CDR2 FVKESK. The CDR3: CASSQGQGVAYEQYF. DNA for the CDR3: TGTGCCAGCAGCCAAGGGCAGGGAGTTGCCTACGAGCAGTACTTC.

The chain combines TRBV11-1 with TRBJ2-5; D might be TRBD1 or TRBD2, each matching 6 bases. V was shortened by 3 bases and J by 4 bases, with 9 bases between the two germline ends. Germline CDR1 is SGHAT and CDR2 is FQDESV (reference sequence). CDR3 length: 13 amino acids. DNA for the CDR3: TGTGCCAGCAGCTTCCCGGGGGCAGAGACCCAGTACTTC. It specifies CASSFPGAETQYF.

V and J are TRBV5-5 and TRBJ2-3; no firm D call. Germline CDR1 and CDR2: SGHKS and YYEKEE (reference sequence). The CDR3 has 15 residues. V shed 2 bases and J shed 0 bases, with 10 bases lying between them. This CDR3 is CASSFLHTSTDTQYF. The DNA of the CDR3 is TGTGCCAGCAGCTTTCTTCACACTAGCACAGATACGCAGTATTTT.

V and J are TRBV30 and TRBJ2-1; D possibly corresponds to TRBD1 (6 bases). The CDR3 covers 16 residues. V was shortened by 2 bases and J by 7 bases, with 21 bases between the two germline ends. CDR1 is GTSNPN, CDR2 SVGIG, per germline (reference sequence). In DNA form, the CDR3 reads TGTGCCTGGAGTAAGGTAACGGGGACAATAGCAAATGAGCAGTTCTTC. Residues: CAWSKVTGTIANEQFF.

The rearrangement links TRBV4-1 to TRBJ1-2; no clear D gene. Looked up from germline, CDR1 is MGHRA and CDR2 is YSYEKL. V was trimmed by 0 bases and J by 2 bases, leaving 10 bases between them. CDR3 length: 15 residues. As DNA, the CDR3 is TGCGCCAGCAGCCAAGAGACCGCCACCAACTATGGCTACACCTTC. Translating gives CASSQETATNYGYTF.

The chain recombines TRBV2 with TRBJ1-2; D ambiguous. V was trimmed by 5 bases and J by 7 bases, leaving 11 bases between them. The CDR3 totals 12 residues. Germline assignment: CDR1 SNHLY and CDR2 FYNNEI. The CDR3 region is CASSPSFAGYTF. The CDR3, as DNA: TGTGCCAGCAGTCCGTCATTTGCTGGCTACACCTTC.

CDR3 in amino acids: CASSWSGLEGQETQYF. The CDR3 DNA is TGTGCCAGCAGCTGGTCGGGACTAGAGGGCCAAGAGACCCAGTACTTC. The chain links TRBV5-4 to TRBJ2-5, with 8 bases matching TRBD2. From germline, CDR1 is SGHNT and CDR2 YYREEE (reference sequence). The CDR3 runs 16 residues. The V and J ends lost 3 bases and 1 base, in that order; junction bases with no gene match: 8.

The CDR3: CASSLFAMNTEAFF. The CDR3 DNA follows: TGCGCCAGCAGCTTGTTTGCGATGAACACTGAAGCTTTCTTT. J is TRBJ1-1 and V is TRBV5-1, with D unresolved. V lost 1 base and J 0 bases, leaving 7 bases between the germline ends. The CDR3 loop spans 14 amino acids. Germline V gene sequence: CDR1 SGHRS, CDR2 YFSETQ.

This clone was counted a few times. The chain is built from TRBV19 and TRBJ1-5, with 7 bases lining up with TRBD1. This CDR3 comprises 12 residues. The ends lost 8 bases at V and 6 bases at J; junction bases unmatched: 4. Germline lookup yields CDR1 LNHDA and CDR2 SQIVND (reference sequence). CDR3 region: CASRQGAQPQHF. CDR3 DNA sequence: TGTGCCAGTCGACAGGGCGCTCAGCCCCAGCATTTT. Looking up the rest from reference TRBV19 and TRBJ1-5 gives the full variable domain: DGGITQSPKYLFRKEGQNVTLSCEQNLNHDAMYWYRQDPGQGLRLIYYSQIVNDFQKGDIAEGYSVSREKKESFPLTVTSAQKNPTAFYLCASRQGAQPQHFGDGTRLSIL.

The chain carries TRBV7-9 and TRBJ2-2; D may be TRBD1 or TRBD2 (5 bases each). Germline CDR1 and CDR2: SEHNR and FQNEAQ (reference sequence). The V gene lost 2 bases and the J gene lost 6 bases, with 7 bases spanning the gap. The CDR3 covers 13 residues. This chain's CDR3 is CASSLRDAGELFF. The CDR3 DNA sequence: TGTGCCAGCAGCTTACGGGACGCCGGGGAGCTGTTTTTT.

The CDR3 nucleotides read TGCGCCAGCAGCTTACAAGGGGACACTGAAGCTTTCTTT. It codes for CASSLQGDTEAFF. V gene TRBV5-1 combines with J gene TRBJ1-1, with a tentative D call TRBD1 (5 bases). V was clipped by 2 bases and J by 3 bases, with 8 bases between them. Germline V lookup: CDR1 SGHRS, CDR2 YFSETQ. CDR3 length: 13 residues.